Each of the 29 T cell receptor beta chains below was sequenced from the same sample in a study of OX40 agonist ivuxolimab in advanced cancers. The library came from the immunoSEQ multiplex PCR assay. Here the immuneACCESS table is served through TCRdb, limited to in-frame sequences with V and J called. Missing clones are a known gap in these copies; in checked studies unresolved V genes cover under half, and the rest lacks a known reason. This sample is represented by around 84,000 clones; 70% to 85% of them were singletons. The top ten clonotypes cover 0.45% to 0.6% of the sample. The sequences come from CD4+ or CD8+ T cells sorted from blood, collected in a trial of the OX40 agonist ivuxolimab. All receptors derive from an adult with an advanced solid tumor such as melanoma, head and neck, liver or kidney cancer.

The V call is TRBV18, the J call TRBJ2-3; 10 bases line up with TRBD2. The V gene's germline CDR1 is KGHSH and CDR2 LQKENI. V dropped 3 bases and J dropped 6; count of bases not matched to a gene: 12. This CDR3 has 17 residues. This CDR3 is CASSPTLAGTRGDTQYF. Here the CDR3 DNA reads TGTGCCAGCTCACCGACACTAGCGGGGACCCGAGGGGATACGCAGTATTTT.

This chain connects TRBV6-5 to TRBJ2-5; D call uncertain. V was cut by 6 bases and J by 5 bases, with 10 bases left in between. This CDR3 is built from 12 residues. Germline loops: CDR1 MNHEY, CDR2 SVGAGI. CDR3 in DNA: TGTGCCAGCAGAGCTTCCCGGGAGACCCAGTACTTC. Its protein product is CASRASRETQYF.

The chain employs TRBV9 and TRBJ2-2; 12 bases match TRBD2. Germline V lookup: CDR1 SGDLS, CDR2 YYNGEE. This CDR3 has 14 amino acids. J lost 11 bases, V lost 3 bases, and 5 bases had no gene match. CDR3 loop: CASSARLAGEELFF. For the CDR3, the DNA is TGTGCCAGCAGCGCCCGACTAGCGGGAGAAGAGCTGTTTTTT.

This clone counts as medium-sized. The chain combines TRBV2 with TRBJ2-1, with 9 bases identical to TRBD2. The germline V gene encodes CDR1 SNHLY and CDR2 FYNNEI. V lost 6 bases, J lost 7 bases, and 7 bases stayed unmatched. This CDR3 has 14 residues. CDR3 DNA sequence: TGTGCCAGCAGCCCTACTACTAGCGGGAATGAGCAGTTCTTC. Translating gives CASSPTTSGNEQFF.

This chain links TRBV7-8 with TRBJ2-5, with 7 nucleotides matching TRBD2. CDR3 length equals 14 residues. With 4 bases clipped from V and 3 bases from J, the junction kept 5 bases outside the gene matches. The germline V gene has CDR1 SGHVS and CDR2 FQNEAQ. CDR3 sequence reads: CASSSSGTKETQYF. The CDR3 bases are TGTGCCAGCAGCTCCTCCGGGACTAAAGAGACCCAGTACTTC.

This chain joins TRBV7-9 and TRBJ2-5, with a tentative D call TRBD2 (5 bases). CDR3 size: 14 residues. V was shortened by 4 bases and J by 1 base, with 10 bases between the two germline ends. Germline assignment: CDR1 SEHNR and CDR2 FQNEAQ (reference sequence). The CDR3 sequence: CASSSHGGQETQYF. The CDR3 DNA sequence: TGTGCCAGCAGCTCGCATGGAGGCCAAGAGACCCAGTACTTC.

CDR3 nucleotides: TGTGCCAGCAGTGGGACAGATTACACTGAAGCTTTCTTT. Translation: CASSGTDYTEAFF. The V and J genes are TRBV2 and TRBJ1-1; D may be TRBD1 (6 bases). Trimming cost V 4 bases and J 3 bases, with 9 bases left between them. This CDR3 comprises 13 residues. CDR1 and CDR2 from the germline V gene are SNHLY and FYNNEI.

The V and J genes are TRBV9 and TRBJ2-1, with D hard to call. Germline-derived CDR1 and CDR2 are SGDLS and YYNGEE. This CDR3 comprises 14 residues. The germline V and J ends were trimmed by 0 bases and 7 bases, with 11 bases remaining between them. Here the CDR3 reads CASSVATNGNEQFF. In nucleotides, the CDR3 is TGTGCCAGCAGCGTAGCAACTAACGGGAATGAGCAGTTCTTC.

V and J are TRBV10-3 and TRBJ2-1; D uncertain. The CDR3 spans 17 residues. Germline V gene lookup returns CDR1 ENHRY and CDR2 SYGVKD. V was trimmed by 2 bases and J by 4 bases, leaving 18 bases between them. CDR3 sequence (DNA): TGTGCCATCAGTGAGGGCGTAGGTCCCCCGCGGTACAATGAGCAGTTCTTC. Translating it yields CAISEGVGPPRYNEQFF.

The chain joins TRBV11-1 to TRBJ2-1, with 13 positions matching TRBD2. Trimming took 1 base from V and 4 from J; bases not matched to a gene: 7. In germline, CDR1 is SGHAT, CDR2 FQDESV (reference sequence). This CDR3 is built from 18 residues. The CDR3: CASSLGPLLAGGYNEQFF. The CDR3 bases are TGTGCCAGCAGCTTAGGCCCATTACTAGCGGGAGGGTACAATGAGCAGTTCTTC.

The gene calls are TRBV27 and TRBJ2-7; TRBD1 matches 8 bases. This CDR3 has 15 amino acids. The germline CDR1 and CDR2 sequences are MNHEY and SMNVEV (reference sequence). The J segment lost 2 bases and the V segment lost 0 bases, leaving 3 bases of the junction unmatched. CDR3 bases: TGTGCCAGCAGTTTATCACGGACAGGGACCTACGAGCAGTACTTC. Amino acids: CASSLSRTGTYEQYF.

This clone was counted a single time. This rearrangement joins TRBV19 to TRBJ2-2, with 10 bases aligning to TRBD1. Trimming at V came to 1 base and at J to 7 bases, leaving 9 bases not matched to a gene. The V gene's germline CDR1 is LNHDA and CDR2 SQIVND (reference sequence). CDR3 length: 17 residues. The CDR3 DNA reads as TGTGCCAGTAGTATAGGGGCCGGGACAGGGGTCTTCGGGGAGCTGTTTTTT. Amino acids: CASSIGAGTGVFGELFF.

The chain carries TRBV20-1 and TRBJ1-1; D gene uncertain. Germline lookup yields CDR1 DFQATT and CDR2 SNEGSKA (reference sequence). The V gene lost 5 bases and the J gene lost 7 bases, with 11 bases spanning the gap. The CDR3 has 11 residues. The CDR3 bases are TGCAGTGCTCCTTTAGCTTATGAAGCTTTCTTT. Translated, it gives CSAPLAYEAFF.

In its sample, this clone was seen once. V and J are TRBV9 and TRBJ2-6, with 7 bases that match TRBD1. CDR3 size: 16 residues. Looked up from germline, CDR1 is SGDLS and CDR2 is YYNGEE. Losses at the gene ends were 4 bases for V and 0 bases for J; bases not matched to a gene: 4. The DNA for the CDR3 is TGTGCCAGCAGCCCGGGACAGACCTCTGGGGCCAACGTCCTGACTTTC. It specifies CASSPGQTSGANVLTF.

The chain uses TRBV5-4 and TRBJ1-3; D is uncertain. This CDR3 is built from 16 residues. CDR1 SGHNT and CDR2 YYREEE come from the germline V gene (reference sequence). Trimming removed 4 bases at V and 3 bases at J, with 17 bases between. The CDR3 here is CASSKAGRGSGNTIYF. The CDR3, as DNA: TGTGCCAGCAGCAAAGCCGGGAGAGGGAGTGGAAACACCATATATTTT.

The V gene is TRBV21-1, the J gene TRBJ2-7; the table's TRBD1 call for D was not verified on the DNA. TRBV21-1 is labeled a pseudogene. The CDR3 spans 19 residues. CDR3 nucleotides: TGTGCCAGCATCCCCCCCCAGGGGGCGCGACTCTCTAGCTCCTACGAGCAGTACTTC. The encoded protein is CASIPPQGARLSSSYEQYF.

This clone was seen only a few times. The chain carries TRBV6-6 and TRBJ1-1; D possibly corresponds to TRBD1 (6 bases). The germline gives CDR1 MNHNY, CDR2 SVGAGI (reference sequence). The CDR3 is 12 residues long. Trimming cost V 8 bases and J 5 bases, with 12 bases left between them. CDR3 DNA: TGTGCCAGCTGTCCAGGGGTTACTGAAGCTTTCTTT. Amino acids: CASCPGVTEAFF.

The chain joins TRBV28 to TRBJ1-4; D remains ambiguous. CDR1 and CDR2 (germline): MDHEN, SYDVKM. The V and J ends lost 10 bases and 0 bases respectively, with 9 bases between them. The CDR3 runs to 13 residues. DNA of the CDR3: TGTGCCACCTATGCTGCAACTAATGAAAAACTGTTTTTT. Translation gives CATYAATNEKLFF.

This chain connects TRBV28 to TRBJ1-5; D is ambiguous. V was pared by 7 bases and J by 7 bases, with 11 bases between. This CDR3 is built from 12 residues. Per the germline V gene, CDR1 is MDHEN and CDR2 is SYDVKM. In nucleotides, the CDR3 is TGTGCCAGCACCTCGATCAGGCAGCCCCAGCATTTT. It is translated as CASTSIRQPQHF.

The gene calls are TRBV7-2 and TRBJ1-1, with D uncertain. The V gene lost 2 bases and the J gene lost 1 base, with 5 bases spanning the gap. Germline V gives CDR1 SGHTA, CDR2 FQGNSA. The CDR3 extends over 13 amino acids. The CDR3 coding sequence is TGTGCCAGCAGCTTAAACAGGAACACTGAAGCTTTCTTT. Translated: CASSLNRNTEAFF.

J is TRBJ2-1 and V is TRBV15; 9 bases fit TRBD2. Germline assignment: CDR1 LNHNV and CDR2 YYDKDF (reference sequence). The ends lost 1 base at V and 7 bases at J; junction bases unmatched: 8. The CDR3 is 16 residues long. CDR3 region: CATSRGSGGYVNEQFF. As DNA, the CDR3 is TGTGCCACCAGCAGAGGGAGCGGGGGGTATGTGAATGAGCAGTTCTTC.

This chain connects TRBV7-2 to TRBJ2-1, with unresolved D. Germline V gives CDR1 SGHTA, CDR2 FQGNSA. The CDR3 is 12 residues long. V was trimmed by 1 base and J by 12 bases, leaving 10 bases between them. Written as DNA, the CDR3 is TGTGCCAGCAGCTTAGTACTACGGACGCAGTTCTTC. It yields the protein CASSLVLRTQFF.

This clone was observed a single time. V and J are TRBV4-3 and TRBJ2-3; no definite D call. This CDR3 region has 16 residues. The germline CDR1 and CDR2 sequences are LGHNA and YSLEER. Trimming removed 0 bases at V and 4 bases at J, with 14 bases between. In DNA form, the CDR3 reads TGCGCCAGCAGCCAAGACTTGGCAGGTTACGCAGATACGCAGTATTTT. Its protein is CASSQDLAGYADTQYF.

The V gene is TRBV5-1, the J gene TRBJ1-3; D gene unclear. V was clipped by 5 bases and J by 0 bases, with 9 bases between them. Per germline, CDR1 SGHRS and CDR2 YFSETQ. The CDR3 sequence is 14 residues long. CDR3 nucleotide sequence: TGCGCCAGCAGAAGACGGGACTCTGGAAACACCATATATTTT. It specifies CASRRRDSGNTIYF. Full variable domain (missing parts from reference TRBV5-1 and TRBJ1-3): KAGVTQTPRYLIKTRGQQVTLSCSPISGHRSVSWYQQTPGQGLQFLFEYFSETQRNKGNFPGRFSGRQFSNSRSEMNVSTLELGDSALYLCASRRRDSGNTIYFGEGSWLTVV.

The rearrangement joins TRBV23-1 to TRBJ2-5; D is unresolved. TRBV23-1 has ORF status, its function being uncertain. The CDR3 spans 16 residues. Deletions cut 4 bases from V and 2 bases from J, with 17 bases between. This CDR3 is CASSPPHPRRQETQYF. CDR3 nucleotide sequence: TGCGCCAGCAGTCCCCCCCACCCCCGGAGACAAGAGACCCAGTACTTC.

This clone was seen only once. This chain uses TRBV7-8 with TRBJ2-7; D may correspond to TRBD1 or TRBD2 (5 bases each). Per germline, CDR1 SGHVS and CDR2 FQNEAQ. The CDR3 has 14 residues. V was cut by 4 bases and J by 7 bases, with 17 bases left in between. This chain's CDR3 is CASSSGSNLGEQYF. CDR3 in DNA: TGTGCCAGCAGCTCAGGGAGTAACTTAGGGGAGCAGTACTTC.

V is TRBV11-3 and J is TRBJ2-5; a weak D match, TRBD1 (6 bases). CDR3 length: 13 amino acids. Germline V CDR1 and CDR2: SGHNT, YENEEA. Trimming shortened V by 5 bases and J by 3 bases, and 10 bases separated the two germline ends. CDR3 sequence: CASSKQGKETQYF. CDR3 bases: TGTGCCAGCAGCAAACAGGGTAAAGAGACCCAGTACTTC.

The rearrangement joins TRBV5-1 to TRBJ2-1, with D possibly matching TRBD2 (5 bases). The CDR3 extends over 16 amino acids. V was trimmed by 0 bases and J by 6 bases, leaving 16 bases between them. Germline CDR1 SGHRS, CDR2 YFSETQ. The CDR3 DNA follows: TGCGCCAGCAGCTTGGAGAGCGGTGCCCTCCCCAATGAGCAGTTCTTC. Protein sequence: CASSLESGALPNEQFF.

The chain carries TRBV29-1 and TRBJ2-1, with 8 nucleotides matching TRBD2. The CDR3 is made up of 16 amino acids. Germline lookup yields CDR1 SQVTM and CDR2 ANQGSEA. J lost 3 bases, V lost 8 bases, and 15 bases had no gene match. The CDR3 sequence: CSTKVVTSGYYNEQFF. As DNA, the CDR3 is TGCAGCACAAAAGTCGTAACTAGCGGATACTACAATGAGCAGTTCTTC.